A single sample is the source of the 30 T cell receptor beta chains below, sequenced in a study of tumor-infiltrating lymphocytes in glioblastoma multiforme. Three nested ARM-PCR rounds with V-beta and C-beta primers built TCRB libraries. TCRdb used MiXCR to reprocess the multiplex PCR reads, holding one entry per CDR3 protein. The sample consists of under 35,000 distinct CDR3 sequences, around 60% of them appearing once. The sequencing sample was made of brain tumor tissue. The receptors come from a male donor with glioblastoma.

Comments on this clonotype: A much larger clone differs by one base, so this may be a read error. The chain employs TRBV5-5 and TRBJ2-7; D gene ambiguous. The germline gives CDR1 SGHKS, CDR2 YYEKEE (reference sequence). The CDR3 contains 14 residues. The CDR3 loop reads CASSLVSGNGEHYF. The CDR3 DNA is TGTGCCAGCAGCTTGGTTTCTGGGAACGGCGAGCATTACTTC. Variable domain in full (rest from reference TRBV5-5 and TRBJ2-7): DAGVTQSPTHLIKTRGQQVTLRCSPISGHKSVSWYQQVLGQGPQFIFQYYEKEERGRGNFPDRFSARQFPNYSSELNVNALLLGDSALYLCASSLVSGNGEHYFGPGTRLTVT.

This chain uses TRBV7-3 with TRBJ2-1; 14 bases agree with TRBD2. Germline-derived CDR1 and CDR2 are SGHTA and FQGTGA. There are 15 residues in the CDR3. DNA for the CDR3: TGTCCCCGTAGACTAGCGGGAGGGTATGGCAATGAGCAGTTCTTC. This codes for CPRRLAGGYGNEQFF.

In the case of this clonotype: One junction end does not reproduce the germline sequence, and a read error may be involved. This chain links TRBV11-2 with TRBJ2-5; 9 bases agree with TRBD1. Germline V lookup: CDR1 SGHAT, CDR2 FQNNGV. This CDR3 is 17 amino acids long. The CDR3 reads CVSSFSAGTGSGETQYF. CDR3 DNA sequence: TGTGTCAGCAGCTTTAGCGCCGGGACAGGGTCGGGCGAGACCCAATACTTC.

With respect to this clonotype: This may be a read error, as it is one base from a much larger clone. This chain joins TRBV7-9 and TRBJ2-5; 14 positions match TRBD2. Germline CDR1 and CDR2: SEHNR and FQNEAQ (reference sequence). The CDR3 length is 17 residues. Trimming at V came to 4 bases and at J to 4 bases, leaving 8 bases not matched to a gene. As DNA, the CDR3 is TGTGCCAGCAGCTCGGGACTAGCGGGAGTGCGCTCAGAGACCCAGTACTTC. Translated: CASSSGLAGVRSETQYF.

This clonotype has more than one count but fewer than ten. A much larger clone differs from this one at a single base, so this may be a read error. CDR3 sequence: CASSLDLANFDEQFF. The CDR3 DNA reads TGCGCCAGCAGCTTGGATCTAGCGAACTTCGATGAGCAGTTCTTC. The V call is TRBV5-1, the J call TRBJ2-1; TRBD2 might be the D (6 bases). V was trimmed by 0 bases and J by 8 bases, leaving 15 bases between them. The CDR3 extends over 15 amino acids. CDR1 SGHRS and CDR2 YFSETQ come from the germline V gene.

Comments on this clonotype: Because it lacks the conserved phenylalanine or tryptophan at the end, this CDR3 is likely a read error. This chain uses TRBV6-1 with TRBJ2-1; 11 nucleotides match TRBD2. Trimming cost V 4 bases and J 8 bases; bases outside gene matches: 10. Germline-derived CDR1 and CDR2 are MNHNS and SASEGT. The CDR3 consists of 16 residues. CDR3 residues: CASSVSQLAGVYEQFL. As DNA, the CDR3 is TGTGCCAGCAGTGTATCCCAACTAGCGGGAGTTTATGAGCAGTTCTTG.

This clonotype was recorded once. This CDR3 fails to terminate in the conserved phenylalanine or tryptophan, so it likely reflects a read error. No DNA is shown, since the ends of the CDR3 on it are uncertain; the CDR3 is the one TCRdb lists. The CDR3 sequence is CSVELSGSTGRYDPYS. V is TRBV29-1 and J is TRBJ2-7; the table's TRBD2 call for D was not verified on the DNA. The CDR3 adds up to 16 amino acids, both ends counted. Germline CDR1 reads SQVTM; CDR2 reads ANQGSEA.

Concerning this clonotype itself: This may be a read error: a much more frequent sequence differs by one nucleotide. J is TRBJ2-5 and V is TRBV5-1; 9 nucleotides line up with TRBD1. The CDR3 is made up of 14 amino acids. Germline CDR1 is SGHRS and CDR2 is YFSETQ. Here the CDR3 DNA reads TGCCCCAGCAGCTTCGGGACAGGGTTAGAGACCCAGTACTTC. Amino acid sequence: CPSSFGTGLETQYF.

By share of the sample, this clonotype is medium-sized. The junction and the germline gene differ at one end; a read error may be behind it. This rearrangement joins TRBV4-2 to TRBJ2-7; TRBD2 agrees at 14 bases. The CDR3 spans 14 residues. From germline, CDR1 is LGHNA and CDR2 YNFKEQ. The CDR3 is CASSRTGTSGSYHF. The CDR3 DNA sequence: TGTGCCAGCAGTAGAACCGGGACTAGCGGGAGTTATCACTTC.

In regard to this clonotype: Without the conserved terminal phenylalanine or tryptophan, this CDR3 likely stems from a read error. No DNA is shown, since the ends of the CDR3 on it are uncertain; the CDR3 is the one TCRdb lists. The V gene is TRBV20-1, the J gene TRBJ1-2. The length of the CDR3 is 14 amino acids, counting both ends. CDR1 DFQATT and CDR2 SNEGSKA come from the germline V gene (reference sequence). CDR3: CSARAAGGGYGYIS.

This clonotype has just one count. The CDR3 region is CSARDRDRVKFF. The CDR3 coding sequence is TGCAGTGCTAGAGATCGGGACAGGGTTAAGTTCTTC. This sequence joins TRBV20-1 and TRBJ2-1; 9 bases align to TRBD1. The CDR3 loop spans 12 amino acids. Germline trimming cut 0 bases from V and 14 bases from J; bases unmatched to any gene: 5. Looked up from germline, CDR1 is DFQATT and CDR2 is SNEGSKA (reference sequence).

This clonotype was counted ten times or more. The CDR3 bases are TGTGCCATCAGTGACCACACCGGGGAGCTGTTTTTT. Its protein product is CAISDHTGELFF. This chain uses TRBV10-3 with TRBJ2-2, with unresolved D. The CDR3 sequence is 12 residues long. CDR1 is ENHRY, CDR2 SYGVKD, per germline. With 3 bases removed from V and 3 bases from J, the gap between germline ends came to 2 bases.

V is TRBV6-5 and J is TRBJ2-7; no clear D. The germline V and J ends were trimmed by 5 bases and 2 bases, with 7 bases remaining between them. This CDR3 has 12 amino acids. Per germline, CDR1 MNHEY and CDR2 SVGAGI. CDR3 amino acids: CASSRGPYEQYF. The CDR3 region has the DNA TGTGCCAGCAGTCGCGGACCCTACGAGCAGTACTTC.

The rearrangement joins TRBV19 to TRBJ1-1; TRBD1 matches 7 bases. There are 14 residues in the CDR3. Germline lookup yields CDR1 LNHDA and CDR2 SQIVND (reference sequence). The trim removed 6 bases at V and 0 bases at J, leaving 4 bases unmatched. CDR3 nucleotide sequence: TGTGCCAGTAGCGTGACAGGGATGAACACTGAAGCTTTCTTT. Protein sequence: CASSVTGMNTEAFF. The complete variable domain, with remaining parts taken from reference TRBV19 and TRBJ1-1, reads DGGITQSPKYLFRKEGQNVTLSCEQNLNHDAMYWYRQDPGQGLRLIYYSQIVNDFQKGDIAEGYSVSREKKESFPLTVTSAQKNPTAFYLCASSVTGMNTEAFFGQGTRLTVV.

The chain employs TRBV7-3 and TRBJ2-7; 12 bases match TRBD1. The germline gives CDR1 SGHTA, CDR2 FQGTGA. The junction had 5 bases not matched to a gene; V was cut back by 2 bases and J by 12 bases. The CDR3 is 13 residues long. This CDR3 is CASSLRDRGQRYF. The CDR3 DNA follows: TGTGCCAGCAGCTTACGGGACAGGGGGCAGCGGTACTTC. The variable domain in full, completed from reference TRBV7-3 and TRBJ2-7, reads GAGVSQTPSNKVTEKGKYVELRCDPISGHTALYWYRQSLGQGPEFLIYFQGTGAADDSGLPNDRFFAVRPEGSVSTLKIQRTERGDSAVYLCASSLRDRGQRYFGPGTRLTVT.

This chain joins TRBV12-3 or TRBV12-4 and TRBJ2-3; no reliable D call. V shed 8 bases and J shed 5 bases, with 8 bases lying between them. The CDR3 runs to 11 residues. This chain's CDR3 is CASGPGDTQYF. As DNA, the CDR3 is TGTGCCAGCGGCCCGGGAGATACGCAGTATTTT.

For this clonotype: One junction end does not reproduce the germline sequence, and a read error may be involved. The rearrangement links TRBV10-2 to TRBJ2-1, with TRBD2 identical over 12 bases. The CDR3 contains 20 residues. Germline values: CDR1 WSHSY, CDR2 SAAADI. DNA of the CDR3: TGCGCCAGCGGTGATGCGTATCGGACTAGCGGGATGAGCTCCTACAATGAACAGTTCTTC. As protein: CASGDAYRTSGMSSYNEQFF.

J is TRBJ2-2 and V is TRBV10-3, with D perhaps matching TRBD1 (6 bases). This CDR3 is built from 13 residues. Trimming stripped 10 bases from V and 13 bases from J, with 22 bases between. CDR1 ENHRY and CDR2 SYGVKD come from the germline V gene. The CDR3 here is CANGRENTRGLFF. The CDR3 DNA is TGTGCCAATGGCAGGGAGAACACCAGGGGGCTGTTTTTT.

As regards this clonotype: An end of the junction differs from the germline gene, which may be a read error. This chain connects TRBV11-2 to TRBJ1-1; D is unclear. From germline, CDR1 is SGHAT and CDR2 FQNNGV. The CDR3 length is 14 residues. CDR3 in amino acids: CASSLSWGNTEVFF. For the CDR3, the DNA is TGTGCCAGCAGCCTATCATGGGGAAACACTGAAGTTTTCTTT.

A word on this clonotype: Just one base apart from a much larger clone, this may be a read error. The chain joins TRBV5-1 to TRBJ1-2, with D perhaps matching TRBD1 (5 bases). The germline V and J ends were trimmed by 1 base and 2 bases, with 15 bases remaining between them. In germline, CDR1 is SGHRS, CDR2 YFSETQ. The CDR3 sequence is 16 residues long. CDR3 sequence (DNA): TGCGCCAGCAGCTTGAGGCGGGACGGCCCGAACTATGGCTACACCTTC. It is translated as CASSLRRDGPNYGYTF.

Points on this clonotype: Since the CDR3 does not end with the conserved phenylalanine or tryptophan, this likely comes from a read error. Because the CDR3's place on the DNA is in doubt, the DNA is left out and the CDR3 is given as listed by TCRdb. This sequence joins TRBV28 and TRBJ2-1; no check of the table's D call, TRBD2, against the DNA was made. Germline V gene lookup returns CDR1 MDHEN and CDR2 SYDVKM. Counting both end residues, the CDR3 totals 17 amino acids. This CDR3 is CATSLDLAAGGNNEQFL.

About this clonotype itself: This may stem from a read error, because a much larger clone lies one nucleotide away. V usage is TRBV14 and J usage is TRBJ2-7; D unclear. CDR3 size: 15 residues. Germline values: CDR1 SGHDN, CDR2 FVKESK. The CDR3 DNA follows: TGTGCCAGCAGCCAAGAAGGTGGCACCTTTTACGGGCAGTACTTC. This codes for CASSQEGGTFYGQYF.

This clonotype was seen ten or more times. V usage is TRBV5-6 and J usage is TRBJ2-5; 7 nucleotides line up with TRBD2. The length of the CDR3 is 14 residues. Germline loops: CDR1 SGHDT, CDR2 YYEEEE. V trimming: 3 bases; J trimming: 1 base; junction bases outside the gene matches: 3. The CDR3 loop reads CASSSTSAQETQYF. The CDR3 DNA sequence: TGTGCCAGCAGCTCCACTAGCGCCCAAGAGACCCAGTACTTC.

The chain recombines TRBV6-2 or TRBV6-3 with TRBJ2-5, with 10 nucleotides matching TRBD1. There are 15 residues in the CDR3. CDR1 is MNHEY and CDR2 is SVGEGT in the germline V gene. The trim removed 2 bases at V and 5 bases at J, leaving 5 bases unmatched. CDR3 amino acids: CASSYGGTGVETQYF. The CDR3 DNA is TGTGCCAGCAGTTACGGGGGGACAGGGGTGGAGACCCAGTACTTC.

The chain combines TRBV11-3 with TRBJ1-3; D uncertain. V was shortened by 3 bases and J by 4 bases, with 13 bases between the two germline ends. The CDR3 has 15 residues. Germline CDR1 is SGHNT and CDR2 is YENEEA. The CDR3 loop reads CASSFSSSKGNTIYF. CDR3 bases: TGTGCCAGCAGCTTTAGTTCCTCGAAGGGAAACACCATATATTTT. Together with reference TRBV11-3 and TRBJ1-3, the CDR3 gives the full variable domain: EAGVVQSPRYKIIEKKQPVAFWCNPISGHNTLYWYLQNLGQGPELLIRYENEEAVDDSQLPKDRFSAERLKGVDSTLKIQPAELGDSAVYLCASSFSSSKGNTIYFGEGSWLTVV.

Worth noting for this clonotype: The CDR3 does not close with the conserved phenylalanine or tryptophan, likely indicating a read error. The chain combines TRBV5-6 with TRBJ2-2; 10 bases are a match to TRBD1. Germline CDR1 and CDR2: SGHDT and YYEEEE. This CDR3 contains 13 residues. Germline trimming cut 6 bases from V and 6 bases from J; bases unmatched to any gene: 2. CDR3: CASMTGGAGELFS. CDR3 bases: TGTGCCAGCATGACAGGGGGCGCCGGGGAGCTGTTTTCT.

The sample holds a few counts of this clonotype. Since no conserved phenylalanine or tryptophan closes the CDR3, a read error is the likely cause. V and J are TRBV28 and TRBJ2-3; 9 positions match TRBD2. From germline, CDR1 is MDHEN and CDR2 SYDVKM. V shed 6 bases and J 2 bases; nucleotides not matched to a gene: 6. CDR3 length: 15 residues. The CDR3: CASSLTSGSTDTQYV. The CDR3 region has the DNA TGTGCCAGCAGCTTAACTAGCGGGTCCACAGATACGCAGTATGTT.

Comment on this clonotype: One junction end does not reproduce the germline sequence, and a read error may be involved. The chain links TRBV5-1 to TRBJ1-1; TRBD1 aligns across 7 bases. The germline V gene encodes CDR1 SGHRS and CDR2 YFSETQ. The CDR3 loop spans 17 amino acids. CDR3 coding DNA: TGCGCCGGCAGCTCCGAGGGAGGGACAGACATGAACACTGAAGCTTTCTTT. Encoded protein: CAGSSEGGTDMNTEAFF.

Within the sample, this clonotype is medium-sized. The chain links TRBV4-2 to TRBJ1-1; D is possibly TRBD1 (5 bases). The V gene lost 4 bases and the J gene lost 1 base, with 7 bases spanning the gap. This CDR3 has 13 residues. Germline V CDR1 and CDR2: LGHNA, YNFKEQ. The CDR3 nucleotides are TGTGCCAGCAGCCGGGACTGGAACACTGAAGCTTTCTTT. The encoded protein is CASSRDWNTEAFF.

Many counts were recorded for this clonotype. V gene TRBV6-5 combines with J gene TRBJ1-4; 8 nucleotides agree with TRBD1. The trim removed 5 bases at V and 8 bases at J, leaving 7 bases unmatched. Per germline, CDR1 MNHEY and CDR2 SVGAGI. The CDR3 sequence is 14 residues long. The CDR3 DNA sequence: TGTGCCAGCAGTAGGACAGGGCGAGGGGAAAAACTGTTTTTT. Translating gives CASSRTGRGEKLFF.